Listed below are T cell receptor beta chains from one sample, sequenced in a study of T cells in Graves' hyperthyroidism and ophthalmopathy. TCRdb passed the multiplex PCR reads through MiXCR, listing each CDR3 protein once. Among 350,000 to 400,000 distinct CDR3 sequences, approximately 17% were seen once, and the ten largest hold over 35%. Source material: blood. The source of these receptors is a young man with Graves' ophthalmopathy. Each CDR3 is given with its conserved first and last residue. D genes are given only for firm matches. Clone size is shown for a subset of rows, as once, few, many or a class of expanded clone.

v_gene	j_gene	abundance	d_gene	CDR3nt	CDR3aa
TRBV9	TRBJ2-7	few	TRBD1	TGTGCCAGCAGCGTAGGTGCTAAAGGACAGGGCATCTACGAGCAGTACTTC	CASSVGAKGQGIYEQYF
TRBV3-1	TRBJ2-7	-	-	TGTGCCAGCAGCCAAGATGGGGGGTCCGAGCAGTACTTC	CASSQDGGSEQYF
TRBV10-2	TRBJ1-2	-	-	TGCGCCAGCAGCGCTGGACAGTACTATGGCTACACCTTC	CASSAGQYYGYTF
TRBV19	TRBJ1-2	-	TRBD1	TGTGCCAGTACCTCAGCGACAGGGGGCGACTATGGCTACACCTTC	CASTSATGGDYGYTF
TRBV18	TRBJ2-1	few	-	TGTGCCAGCTCACCACCTTCAGGACTGAACAATGAGCAGTTCTTC	CASSPPSGLNNEQFF
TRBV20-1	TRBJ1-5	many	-	TGCAGTGCTAGAGACAGAGTTAGCAATCAGCCCCAGCATTTT	CSARDRVSNQPQHF
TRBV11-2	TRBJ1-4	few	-	TGTGCCAGCACCACGGACGGAGTTGGTGAAAAACTGTTTTTT	CASTTDGVGEKLFF
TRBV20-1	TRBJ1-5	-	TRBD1	TGCAGTGCTAGAGTGGGAGCGTGGGACAGCCAGCATTTT	CSARVGAWDSQHF
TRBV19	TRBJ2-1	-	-	TGTGCCGGTAGTATAGTCAGGGAATGGGACAATGAGCAGTTCTTC	CAGSIVREWDNEQFF
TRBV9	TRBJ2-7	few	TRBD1	TGTGCCAGCAGCGTAGGTGGGACAGAAGGGTACGAGCAGTACTTC	CASSVGGTEGYEQYF
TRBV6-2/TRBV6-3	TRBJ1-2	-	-	TGTGCCAGCACTAGGGACTATGGCTACACCTTC	CASTRDYGYTF
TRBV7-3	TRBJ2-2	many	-	TGTGCCAGCAGCCCAGGGGATAGGACCGGGGAGCTGTTTTTT	CASSPGDRTGELFF
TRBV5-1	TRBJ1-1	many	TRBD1	TGCGCCAGCAGCGATACAGGGGCCATGAACACTGAAGCTTTCTTT	CASSDTGAMNTEAFF
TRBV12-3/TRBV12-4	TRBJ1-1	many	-	TGTGCCAGCAGTTTTGGGTCCTTGGGGACTGAAGCTTTCTTT	CASSFGSLGTEAFF
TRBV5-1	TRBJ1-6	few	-	TGCGCCAGCAGCCCACGGTCGGGGATAATTAATTCACCCCTCCACTTT	CASSPRSGIINSPLHF
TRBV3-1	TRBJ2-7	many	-	TGTGCCAGCAGCCAAGAGGGGACGGCCTCCTACGAGCAGTACTTC	CASSQEGTASYEQYF
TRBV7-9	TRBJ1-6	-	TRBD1	TGTGCCAGCGAGGGGGCCCTGGGGTCACCCCTCCACTTT	CASEGALGSPLHF
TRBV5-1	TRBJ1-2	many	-	TGCGCCAGCAGCTTACAGCCCATGGAATCGAACTATGGCTACACCTTC	CASSLQPMESNYGYTF
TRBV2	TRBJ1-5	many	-	TGTGCCAGCAGTGAAGTGGCAGGGACGCGTCAGCCCCAGCATTTT	CASSEVAGTRQPQHF
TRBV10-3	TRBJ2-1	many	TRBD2	TGTGCCATAACCGCGGGGGAGAAAACCTACAATGAGCAGTTCTTC	CAITAGEKTYNEQFF